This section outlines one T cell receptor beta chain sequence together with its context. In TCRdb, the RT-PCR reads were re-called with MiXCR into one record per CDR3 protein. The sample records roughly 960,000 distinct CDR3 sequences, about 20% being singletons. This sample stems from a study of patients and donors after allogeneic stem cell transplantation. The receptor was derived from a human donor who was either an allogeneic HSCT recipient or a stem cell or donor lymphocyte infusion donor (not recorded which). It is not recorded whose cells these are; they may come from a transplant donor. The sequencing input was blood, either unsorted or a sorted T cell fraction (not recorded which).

The CDR3 sequence is CASSESMGPGELFF. CDR3 sequence (DNA): TGTGCCAGCAGTGAAAGTATGGGCCCCGGGGAGCTGTTTTTT. The chain joins TRBV12-3 or TRBV12-4 to TRBJ2-2; D gene uncertain. V shed 5 bases and J shed 6 bases, with 13 bases lying between them. The CDR3 runs 14 residues.